This T cell receptor beta chain stems from a study of T-cell reconstitution after alpha-beta-depleted transplantation in children. Germline CDR1 DFQATT, CDR2 SNEGSKA (reference sequence). V was shortened by 5 bases and J by 4 bases, with 15 bases between the two germline ends. There are 13 residues in the CDR3. A library of TCRbeta sequences, prepared with unique molecular identifiers, was generated. TCRdb re-called the PCR reads through MiXCR, storing one row per CDR3 protein. The sample yields hundreds of thousands of distinct CDR3 sequences, around 13% seen once. The sequence was collected from a girl aged 2 to 10 with congenital amegakaryocytic thrombocytopenia, due to receive a stem cell transplant. The material sequenced was PBMCs, taken before TCRalphabeta/CD19-depleted stem cell transplant. This chain links TRBV20-1 with TRBJ2-7; TRBD1 or TRBD2 may be the D gene (5 bases each). CDR3 protein: CSARLWDPYEQYF. The DNA of the CDR3 is TGCAGTGCTCGTCTTTGGGACCCGTACGAGCAGTACTTC.